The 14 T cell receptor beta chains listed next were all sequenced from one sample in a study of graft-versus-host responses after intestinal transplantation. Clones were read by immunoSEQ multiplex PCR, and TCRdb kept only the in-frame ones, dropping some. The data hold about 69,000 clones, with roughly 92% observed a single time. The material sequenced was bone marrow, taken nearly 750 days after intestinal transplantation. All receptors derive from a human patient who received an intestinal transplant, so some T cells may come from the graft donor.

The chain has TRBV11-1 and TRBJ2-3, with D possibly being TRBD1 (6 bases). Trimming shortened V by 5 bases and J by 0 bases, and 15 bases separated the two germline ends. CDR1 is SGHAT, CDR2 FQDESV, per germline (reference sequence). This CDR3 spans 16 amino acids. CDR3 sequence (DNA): TGTGCCAGCAGCCCCCTTTTAGACAGGAGCACAGATACGCAGTATTTT. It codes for CASSPLLDRSTDTQYF.

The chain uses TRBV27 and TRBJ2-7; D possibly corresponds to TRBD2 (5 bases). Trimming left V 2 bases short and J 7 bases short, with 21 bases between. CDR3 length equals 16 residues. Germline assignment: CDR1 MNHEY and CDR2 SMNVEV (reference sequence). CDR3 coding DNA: TGTGCCAGCAGTTTAGGTTGGCCCCTTCCCGGCGGGGAGCAGTACTTC. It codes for CASSLGWPLPGGEQYF.

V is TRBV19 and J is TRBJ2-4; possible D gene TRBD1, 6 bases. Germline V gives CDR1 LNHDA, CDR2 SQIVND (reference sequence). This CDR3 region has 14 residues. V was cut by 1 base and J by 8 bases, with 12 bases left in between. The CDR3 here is CASSIAGHLYIQYF. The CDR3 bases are TGTGCCAGTAGTATAGCGGGACACCTTTACATTCAGTACTTC.

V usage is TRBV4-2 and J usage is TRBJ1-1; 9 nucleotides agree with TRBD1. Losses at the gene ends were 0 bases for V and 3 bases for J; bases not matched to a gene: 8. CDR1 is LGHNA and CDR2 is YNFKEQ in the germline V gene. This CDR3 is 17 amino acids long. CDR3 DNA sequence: TGTGCCAGCAGCCAAGATTTCGGGACAGGGAGATACACTGAAGCTTTCTTT. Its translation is CASSQDFGTGRYTEAFF.

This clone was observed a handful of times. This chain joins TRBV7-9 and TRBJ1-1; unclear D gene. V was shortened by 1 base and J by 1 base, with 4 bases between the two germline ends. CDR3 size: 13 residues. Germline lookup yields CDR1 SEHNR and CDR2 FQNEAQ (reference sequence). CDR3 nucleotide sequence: TGTGCCAGCAGCTTAGGGGAGAACACTGAAGCTTTCTTT. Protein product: CASSLGENTEAFF.

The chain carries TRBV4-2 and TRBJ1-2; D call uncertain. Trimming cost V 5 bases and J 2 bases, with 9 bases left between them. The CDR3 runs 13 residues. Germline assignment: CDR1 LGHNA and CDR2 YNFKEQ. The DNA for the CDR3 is TGTGCCAGCAGCTTGGGGAGCAACTATGGCTACACCTTC. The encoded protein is CASSLGSNYGYTF.

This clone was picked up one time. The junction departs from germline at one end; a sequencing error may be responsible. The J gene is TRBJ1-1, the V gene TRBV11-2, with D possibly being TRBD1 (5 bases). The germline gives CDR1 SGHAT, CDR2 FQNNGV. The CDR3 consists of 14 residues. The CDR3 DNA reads TGTGCCAGTAGCTTAAGACAGCACTCCACTGAAGCTTTCTTT. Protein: CASSLRQHSTEAFF.

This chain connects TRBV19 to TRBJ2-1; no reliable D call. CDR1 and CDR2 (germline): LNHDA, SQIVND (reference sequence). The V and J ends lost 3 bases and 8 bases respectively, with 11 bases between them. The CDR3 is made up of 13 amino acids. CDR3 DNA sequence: TGTGCCAGTAGTATTCGGTTAATCGATGAGCAGTTCTTC. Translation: CASSIRLIDEQFF.

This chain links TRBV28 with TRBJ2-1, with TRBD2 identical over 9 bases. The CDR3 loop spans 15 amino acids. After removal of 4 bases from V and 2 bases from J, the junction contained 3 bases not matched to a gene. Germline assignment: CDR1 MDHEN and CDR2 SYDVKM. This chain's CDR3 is CASSSLAGPYNEQFF. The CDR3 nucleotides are TGTGCCAGCAGTTCCCTAGCGGGACCCTACAATGAGCAGTTCTTC.

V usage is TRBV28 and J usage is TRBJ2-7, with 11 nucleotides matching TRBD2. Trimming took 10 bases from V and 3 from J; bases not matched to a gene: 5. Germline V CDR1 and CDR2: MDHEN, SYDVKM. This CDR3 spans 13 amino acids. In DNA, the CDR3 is TGTGCCACAACCGGGACTAGCGGCTACGAGCAGTACTTC. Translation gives CATTGTSGYEQYF.

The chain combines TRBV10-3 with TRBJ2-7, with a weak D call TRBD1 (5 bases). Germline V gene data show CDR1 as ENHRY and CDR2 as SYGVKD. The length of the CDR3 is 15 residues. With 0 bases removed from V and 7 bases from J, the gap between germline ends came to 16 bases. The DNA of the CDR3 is TGTGCCATCAGTGAGTCGACTCAGGGAACGCGTGAGCAGTACTTC. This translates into CAISESTQGTREQYF.

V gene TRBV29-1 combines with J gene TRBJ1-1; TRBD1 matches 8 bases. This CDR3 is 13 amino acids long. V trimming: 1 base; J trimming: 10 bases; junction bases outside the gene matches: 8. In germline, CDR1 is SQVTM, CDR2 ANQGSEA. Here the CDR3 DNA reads TGCAGCGTTGAAGGGCAGGGGGCGACTAGAGCTTTCTTT. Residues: CSVEGQGATRAFF.

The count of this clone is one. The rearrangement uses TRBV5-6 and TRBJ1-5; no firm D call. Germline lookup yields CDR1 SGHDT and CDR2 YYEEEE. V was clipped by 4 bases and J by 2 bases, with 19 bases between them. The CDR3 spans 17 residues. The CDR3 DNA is TGTGCCAGCAGCAACCTTCACCGGCGGAGGGGCAATCAGCCCCAGCATTTT. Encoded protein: CASSNLHRRRGNQPQHF.

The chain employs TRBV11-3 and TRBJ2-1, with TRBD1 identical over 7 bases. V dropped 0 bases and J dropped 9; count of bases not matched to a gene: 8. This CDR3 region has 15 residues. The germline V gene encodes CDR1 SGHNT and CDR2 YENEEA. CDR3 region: CASSLDQGQVGEQFF. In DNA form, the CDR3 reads TGTGCCAGCAGCTTAGATCAAGGACAGGTCGGTGAGCAGTTCTTC.